The 17 T cell receptor beta chains below all came from one sample that was sequenced in a study of blood T cell repertoires in COVID-19. This table comes from immunoSEQ multiplex PCR, and its TCRdb copy is limited to in-frame clones, with some not included. The sample shows 120,000 to 150,000 clones, approximately 85% of them seen only once. The material sequenced was peripheral blood. The source is a man aged 50 to 60 with acute or convalescent COVID-19.

The chain employs TRBV3-1 (or the pseudogene TRBV3-2) and TRBJ1-6; 9 bases are shared with TRBD1. Per the germline V gene, CDR1 is LGHDT and CDR2 is YNNKEL (reference sequence). The CDR3 runs to 15 residues. Trimming cost V 4 bases and J 8 bases; bases outside gene matches: 6. The CDR3 reads CASSRETGGDSPLHF. Written as DNA, the CDR3 is TGTGCCAGCAGCCGAGAGACAGGGGGGGATTCACCCCTCCACTTT.

The chain recombines TRBV5-1 with TRBJ1-3; 7 bases fit TRBD1. CDR1 SGHRS and CDR2 YFSETQ come from the germline V gene. CDR3 length equals 15 residues. The V and J ends lost 0 bases and 8 bases, in that order; junction bases with no gene match: 8. The DNA of the CDR3 is TGCGCCAGCAGCTTGGTACAGGGGAGCGGCGACACCATATATTTT. It encodes CASSLVQGSGDTIYF.

By sample fraction, this clone is medium-sized (0.01 to 0.1%). The gene calls are TRBV2 and TRBJ1-1; tentative D call: TRBD1 (6 bases). This CDR3 contains 14 residues. Looked up from germline, CDR1 is SNHLY and CDR2 is FYNNEI. V dropped 1 base and J dropped 4 bases, with 10 bases sitting between them. The CDR3: CASSEGRRGTEAFF. The DNA for the CDR3 is TGTGCCAGCAGTGAAGGTCGCAGGGGCACTGAAGCTTTCTTT.

The V call is TRBV30, the J call TRBJ2-1; 8 bases agree with TRBD2. The CDR3 is made up of 14 amino acids. Trimming at V came to 1 base and at J to 4 bases, leaving 3 bases not matched to a gene. Germline values: CDR1 GTSNPN, CDR2 SVGIG (reference sequence). The CDR3 nucleotides read TGTGCCTGGAGTGCGGGGGGGCTTTACAATGAGCAGTTCTTC. Its translation: CAWSAGGLYNEQFF.

The chain links TRBV27 to TRBJ1-6; D is unresolved. From germline, CDR1 is MNHEY and CDR2 SMNVEV (reference sequence). V was clipped by 4 bases and J by 9 bases, with 16 bases between them. CDR3 size: 15 residues. The CDR3, as DNA: TGTGCCAGCAGTTCACCAGGAACAGCACTTTCACCCCTCCACTTT. Its protein is CASSSPGTALSPLHF.

The chain joins TRBV6-5 to TRBJ1-6; TRBD1 agrees at 7 bases. Per the germline V gene, CDR1 is MNHEY and CDR2 is SVGAGI. This CDR3 has 14 residues. V shed 7 bases, J shed 8 bases, and the junction held 8 bases outside the gene matches. The CDR3 protein is CASNLGQKYSPLHF. The CDR3 bases are TGTGCCAGCAACTTGGGACAGAAATATTCACCCCTCCACTTT.

The chain joins TRBV28 to TRBJ2-7, with D tentatively TRBD1 (5 bases). The V and J ends lost 6 bases and 0 bases respectively, with 15 bases between them. CDR3 length: 15 amino acids. The germline V gene has CDR1 MDHEN and CDR2 SYDVKM. The CDR3 DNA sequence: TGTGCCAGCAGCCCTCAGGGTAGGGGCTCCTACGAGCAGTACTTC. This gives the protein CASSPQGRGSYEQYF.

The CDR3 spells CASSQLTSGKVGELFF. The DNA of the CDR3 is TGTGCCAGCAGCCAATTGACTAGCGGGAAGGTCGGGGAGCTGTTTTTT. The V and J genes are TRBV14 and TRBJ2-2; TRBD2 matches at 11 bases. Trimming at V came to 2 bases and at J to 7 bases, leaving 6 bases not matched to a gene. This CDR3 comprises 16 residues. The germline CDR1 and CDR2 sequences are SGHDN and FVKESK.

The chain combines TRBV6-5 with TRBJ1-5; D call uncertain. The CDR3 has 15 residues. Germline lookup yields CDR1 MNHEY and CDR2 SVGAGI. With 1 base removed from V and 7 bases from J, the gap between germline ends came to 14 bases. The CDR3 protein is CASSYFGGPGQPQHF. CDR3 bases: TGTGCCAGCAGTTACTTCGGAGGGCCGGGGCAGCCCCAGCATTTT.

This clone occurred once. V is TRBV5-8 and J is TRBJ2-5; D is perhaps TRBD2 (5 bases). V lost 4 bases and J lost 3, with 10 bases in between. This CDR3 spans 13 amino acids. Germline CDR1 reads SGHTS; CDR2 reads YDEGEE. The CDR3 nucleotides are TGTGCCAGCAGCGACTACGCCGAAGAGACCCAGTACTTC. It yields the protein CASSDYAEETQYF.

The chain recombines TRBV5-1 with TRBJ2-3; D perhaps matches TRBD2 (5 bases). The CDR3 has 15 residues. With 3 bases removed from V and 2 bases from J, the gap between germline ends came to 13 bases. The germline V gene encodes CDR1 SGHRS and CDR2 YFSETQ. CDR3: CASSSLAASTDTQYF. The CDR3 nucleotides read TGCGCCAGCAGCTCTCTAGCAGCCTCCACAGATACGCAGTATTTT.

The V gene is TRBV7-2, the J gene TRBJ1-2, with 8 positions matching TRBD1. Trimming removed 5 bases from V and 3 bases from J; junction bases left unmatched: 8. Germline-derived CDR1 and CDR2 are SGHTA and FQGNSA. The CDR3 has 15 residues. The CDR3 DNA sequence: TGTGCCAGCAGCGCATTACAGGGGGTGGACTATGGCTACACCTTC. The encoded protein is CASSALQGVDYGYTF.

The chain carries TRBV11-3 and TRBJ2-1; 13 nucleotides match TRBD2. Germline loops: CDR1 SGHNT, CDR2 YENEEA. The junction had 10 bases not matched to a gene; V was cut back by 6 bases and J by 8 bases. The CDR3 runs to 16 residues. The CDR3 nucleotides read TGTGCCAGCAGATTTGGACTAGCGGGAGTTCAGGATGAGCAGTTCTTC. Its protein product is CASRFGLAGVQDEQFF.

The V call is TRBV18, the J call TRBJ2-3; D is perhaps TRBD2 (5 bases). The CDR3 contains 15 residues. The germline gives CDR1 KGHSH, CDR2 LQKENI. Trimming took off 0 bases at V and 7 bases at J, with 14 bases between the two ends. The CDR3 loop reads CASSPPGDLRNTQYF. For the CDR3, the DNA is TGTGCCAGCTCACCACCGGGAGACCTCAGGAATACGCAGTATTTT.

The rearrangement uses TRBV9 and TRBJ1-1; weak D call: TRBD1 (5 bases). The germline V gene has CDR1 SGDLS and CDR2 YYNGEE. Trimming stripped 0 bases from V and 1 base from J, with 7 bases between. CDR3 length: 14 amino acids. The chain's CDR3 is CASSVDGQNTEAFF. The CDR3 nucleotides read TGTGCCAGCAGCGTAGATGGACAGAACACTGAAGCTTTCTTT.

The V call is TRBV6-5, the J call TRBJ2-7; D is perhaps TRBD1 (5 bases). The V end was cut by 5 bases, the J end by 0 bases, with 8 bases between. This CDR3 spans 13 amino acids. Germline lookup yields CDR1 MNHEY and CDR2 SVGAGI. The CDR3 loop reads CASSTTVSYEQYF. CDR3 in DNA: TGTGCCAGCAGTACGACAGTCTCCTACGAGCAGTACTTC.

This chain links TRBV19 with TRBJ1-1; 10 positions match TRBD1. The trim removed 5 bases at V and 6 bases at J, leaving 9 bases unmatched. CDR3 length equals 15 residues. Germline CDR1 reads LNHDA; CDR2 reads SQIVND (reference sequence). The CDR3 bases are TGTGCCAGTAGTGGGACAGGGGAGAGCAGTCCTGAAGCTTTCTTT. Translation: CASSGTGESSPEAFF. Full variable domain (remainder filled in from reference TRBV19 and TRBJ1-1): DGGITQSPKYLFRKEGQNVTLSCEQNLNHDAMYWYRQDPGQGLRLIYYSQIVNDFQKGDIAEGYSVSREKKESFPLTVTSAQKNPTAFYLCASSGTGESSPEAFFGQGTRLTVV.